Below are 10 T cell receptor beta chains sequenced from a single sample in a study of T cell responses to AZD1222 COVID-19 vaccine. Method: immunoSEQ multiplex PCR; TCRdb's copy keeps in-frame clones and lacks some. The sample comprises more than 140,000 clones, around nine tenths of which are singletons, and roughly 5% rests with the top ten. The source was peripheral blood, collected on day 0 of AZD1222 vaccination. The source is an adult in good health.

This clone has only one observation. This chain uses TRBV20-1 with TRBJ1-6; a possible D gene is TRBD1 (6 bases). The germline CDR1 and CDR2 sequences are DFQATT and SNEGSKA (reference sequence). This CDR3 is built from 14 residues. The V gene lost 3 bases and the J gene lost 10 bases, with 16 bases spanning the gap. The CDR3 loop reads CSASIRGGKSPLHF. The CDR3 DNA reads TGCAGTGCTAGTATTCGAGGGGGAAAATCACCCCTCCACTTT.

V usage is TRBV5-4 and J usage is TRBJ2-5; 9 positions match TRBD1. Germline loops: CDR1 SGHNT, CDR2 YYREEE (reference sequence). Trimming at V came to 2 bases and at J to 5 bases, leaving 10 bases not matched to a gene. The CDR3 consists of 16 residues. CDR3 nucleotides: TGTGCCAGCAGCTTCGGACAGGGGAATAGGGGGGAGACCCAGTACTTC. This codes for CASSFGQGNRGETQYF.

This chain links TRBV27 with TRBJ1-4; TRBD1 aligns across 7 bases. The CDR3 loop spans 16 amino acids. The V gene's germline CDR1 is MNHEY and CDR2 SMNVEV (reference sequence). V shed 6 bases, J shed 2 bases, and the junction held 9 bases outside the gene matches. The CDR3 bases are TGTGCCAGCAGCCGAAACCGGGACAGTACTAATGAAAAACTGTTTTTT. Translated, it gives CASSRNRDSTNEKLFF.

CDR3 loop: CASSTTTANTGELFF. Written as DNA, the CDR3 is TGTGCCAGCAGCACGACTACGGCGAACACCGGGGAGCTGTTTTTT. The chain combines TRBV7-9 with TRBJ2-2, with D perhaps TRBD2 (5 bases). The CDR3 loop spans 15 amino acids. From germline, CDR1 is SEHNR and CDR2 FQNEAQ (reference sequence). V lost 5 bases, J lost 0 bases, and 10 bases lay in between.

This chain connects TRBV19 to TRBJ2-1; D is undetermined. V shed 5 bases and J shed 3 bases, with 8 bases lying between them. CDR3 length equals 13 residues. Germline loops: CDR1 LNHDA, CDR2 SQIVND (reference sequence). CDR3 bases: TGTGCCAGTAGTCCCACAAACTACAATGAGCAGTTCTTC. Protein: CASSPTNYNEQFF.

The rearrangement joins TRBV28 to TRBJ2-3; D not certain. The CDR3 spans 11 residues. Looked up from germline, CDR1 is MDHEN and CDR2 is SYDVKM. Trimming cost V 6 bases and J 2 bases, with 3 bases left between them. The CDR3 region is CASRITDTQYF. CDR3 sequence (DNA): TGTGCCAGCAGAATCACAGATACGCAGTATTTT.

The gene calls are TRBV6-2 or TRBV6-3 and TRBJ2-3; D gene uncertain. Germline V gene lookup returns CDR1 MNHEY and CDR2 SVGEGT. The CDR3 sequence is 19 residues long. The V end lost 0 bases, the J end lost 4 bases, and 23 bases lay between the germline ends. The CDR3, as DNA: TGTGCCAGCAGTTACTCGGGGATCAGCATTACCGCACGCGCAGATACGCAGTATTTT. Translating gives CASSYSGISITARADTQYF.

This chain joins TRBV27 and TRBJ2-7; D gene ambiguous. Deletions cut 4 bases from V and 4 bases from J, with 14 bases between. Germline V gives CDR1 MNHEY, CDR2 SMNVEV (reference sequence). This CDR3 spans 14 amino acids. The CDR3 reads CASSSPRVLYEQYF. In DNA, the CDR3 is TGTGCCAGCAGTTCCCCCCGAGTGTTGTACGAGCAGTACTTC.

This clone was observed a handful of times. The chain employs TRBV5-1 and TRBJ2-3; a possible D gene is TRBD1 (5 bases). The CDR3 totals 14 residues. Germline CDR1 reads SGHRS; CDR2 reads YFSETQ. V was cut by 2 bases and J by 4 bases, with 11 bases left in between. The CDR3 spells CASSFQDTADTQYF. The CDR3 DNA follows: TGCGCCAGCAGCTTTCAGGACACGGCAGATACGCAGTATTTT. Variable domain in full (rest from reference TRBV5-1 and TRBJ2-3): KAGVTQTPRYLIKTRGQQVTLSCSPISGHRSVSWYQQTPGQGLQFLFEYFSETQRNKGNFPGRFSGRQFSNSRSEMNVSTLELGDSALYLCASSFQDTADTQYFGPGTRLTVL.

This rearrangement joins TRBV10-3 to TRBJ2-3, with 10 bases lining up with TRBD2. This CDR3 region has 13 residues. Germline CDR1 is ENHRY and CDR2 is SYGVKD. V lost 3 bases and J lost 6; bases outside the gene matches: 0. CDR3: CAISDSGRDTQYF. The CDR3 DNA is TGTGCCATCAGTGATAGCGGGAGGGATACGCAGTATTTT.